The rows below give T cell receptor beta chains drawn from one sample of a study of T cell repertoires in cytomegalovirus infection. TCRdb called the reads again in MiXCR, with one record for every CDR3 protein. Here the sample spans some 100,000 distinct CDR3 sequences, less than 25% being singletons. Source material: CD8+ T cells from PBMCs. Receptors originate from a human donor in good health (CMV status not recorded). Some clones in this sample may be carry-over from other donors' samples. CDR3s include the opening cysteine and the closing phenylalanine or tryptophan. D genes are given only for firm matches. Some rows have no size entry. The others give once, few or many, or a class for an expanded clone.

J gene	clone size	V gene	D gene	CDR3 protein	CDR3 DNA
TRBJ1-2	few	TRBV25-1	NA	CASSGGPGGYTF	TGTGCCAGCAGTGGGGGGCCCGGCGGCTACACCTTC
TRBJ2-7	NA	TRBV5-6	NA	CASSSVGYEQYF	TGTGCCAGCAGCTCCGTTGGTTACGAGCAGTACTTC
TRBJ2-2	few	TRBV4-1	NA	CASSPREGGDTGELFF	TGCGCCAGCAGCCCCCGAGAGGGGGGAGACACCGGGGAGCTGTTTTTT
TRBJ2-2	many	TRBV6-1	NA	CASSGDTSLNTGELFF	TGTGCCAGCAGTGGGGACACCTCTCTGAACACCGGGGAGCTGTTTTTT
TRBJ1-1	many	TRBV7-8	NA	CASSLEGRQTNTEAFF	TGTGCCAGCAGCTTAGAGGGCAGGCAGACGAACACTGAAGCTTTCTTT
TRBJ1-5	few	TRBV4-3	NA	CASSQREGVQPQHF	TGCGCCAGCAGCCAAAGAGAGGGAGTTCAGCCCCAGCATTTT
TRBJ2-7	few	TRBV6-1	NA	CASRGSSYEQYF	TGTGCCAGCCGGGGTAGCTCCTACGAGCAGTACTTC
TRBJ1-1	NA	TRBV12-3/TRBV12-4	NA	CASSYLIQDSPWNTEAFF	TGTGCCAGCAGTTATCTAATTCAGGACAGCCCATGGAACACTGAAGCTTTCTTT
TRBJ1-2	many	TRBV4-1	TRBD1	CASSQDADRGYGYTF	TGCGCCAGCAGCCAAGACGCAGACAGGGGGTATGGCTACACCTTC
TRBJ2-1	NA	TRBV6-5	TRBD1	CASSYGQGPYNEQFF	TGTGCCAGCAGTTACGGACAGGGACCCTACAATGAGCAGTTCTTC
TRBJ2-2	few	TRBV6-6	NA	CASSYSSEGGTGELFF	TGTGCCAGCAGTTACTCGAGTGAGGGCGGGACCGGGGAGCTGTTTTTT
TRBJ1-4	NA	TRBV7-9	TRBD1	CASSAPGQTEKLFF	TGTGCCAGCAGCGCACCGGGACAGACGGAAAAACTGTTTTTT
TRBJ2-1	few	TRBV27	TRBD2	CASSSGGPNEQFF	TGTGCCAGCAGCTCGGGGGGGCCGAACGAGCAGTTCTTC
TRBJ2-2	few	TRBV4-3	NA	CASSQESDSGELFF	TGCGCCAGCAGCCAAGAGAGCGACTCCGGGGAGCTGTTTTTT
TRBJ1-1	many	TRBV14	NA	CASSQDLMRATEAFF	TGTGCCAGCAGCCAAGATCTAATGAGGGCCACTGAAGCTTTCTTT
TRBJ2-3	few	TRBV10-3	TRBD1	CAISESFGQGSTDTQYF	TGTGCCATCAGTGAGTCGTTTGGACAGGGAAGCACAGATACGCAGTATTTT
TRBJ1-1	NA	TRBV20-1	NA	CSARDRGASEAFF	TGCAGTGCTAGAGATCGGGGGGCCTCAGAAGCTTTCTTT
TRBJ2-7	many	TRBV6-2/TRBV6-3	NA	CASGYRVYEQYF	TGTGCCAGCGGATACAGGGTCTACGAGCAGTACTTC
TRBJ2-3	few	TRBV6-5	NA	CASSYGGGSTDTQYF	TGTGCCAGCAGTTACGGGGGCGGGAGCACAGATACGCAGTATTTT
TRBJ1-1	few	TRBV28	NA	CASSPTEPNTEAFF	TGTGCCAGCAGCCCGACAGAACCGAACACTGAAGCTTTCTTT
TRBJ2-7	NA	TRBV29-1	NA	CSVEGEASYEQYF	TGCAGCGTTGAAGGCGAAGCTTCCTACGAGCAGTACTTC
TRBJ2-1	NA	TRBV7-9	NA	CASSLDHLQQFF	TGTGCCAGCAGCTTAGATCATCTCCAGCAGTTCTTC
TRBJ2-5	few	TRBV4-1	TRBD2	CASSQEAGGPAETQYF	TGCGCCAGCAGCCAAGAAGCGGGAGGGCCTGCAGAGACCCAGTACTTC
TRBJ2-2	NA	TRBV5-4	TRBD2	CASSLSGLEAGELFF	TGTGCCAGCAGCTTGTCGGGACTAGAGGCCGGGGAGCTGTTTTTT
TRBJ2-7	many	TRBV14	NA	CASSPAAPYEQYF	TGTGCCAGCAGCCCAGCGGCCCCCTACGAGCAGTACTTC
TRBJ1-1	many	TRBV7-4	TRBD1	CASSLPLLGQGAETEAFF	TGTGCCAGCAGCTTACCGCTACTGGGACAGGGGGCAGAGACTGAAGCTTTCTTT
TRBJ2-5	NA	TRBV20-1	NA	CSASHQEETQYF	TGCAGTGCTAGTCACCAGGAGGAGACCCAGTACTTC
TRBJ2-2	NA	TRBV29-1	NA	CSVEGTANTGELFF	TGCAGCGTTGAAGGGACTGCGAACACCGGGGAGCTGTTTTTT
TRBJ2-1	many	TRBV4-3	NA	CASSQERSTGRNEQFF	TGCGCCAGCAGCCAAGAGAGGAGTACAGGGAGGAATGAGCAGTTCTTC
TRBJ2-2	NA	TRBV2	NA	CASRGETGELFF	TGTGCCAGCCGTGGGGAAACCGGGGAGCTGTTTTTT
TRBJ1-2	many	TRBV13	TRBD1	CASSDRTGTDGGYTF	TGTGCCAGCAGCGACCGGACAGGGACGGATGGAGGCTACACCTTC
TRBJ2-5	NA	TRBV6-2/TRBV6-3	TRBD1	CASSEAGGQETQYF	TGTGCCAGCAGTGAAGCAGGGGGTCAAGAGACCCAGTACTTC
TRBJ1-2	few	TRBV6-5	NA	CASSYTGLGYTF	TGTGCCAGCAGTTACACAGGGTTAGGCTACACCTTC
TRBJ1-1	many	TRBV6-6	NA	CASKDGLNTEAFF	TGTGCCAGCAAGGACGGCCTGAACACTGAAGCTTTCTTT
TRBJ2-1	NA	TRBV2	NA	CASKGGTPTYNEQFF	TGTGCCAGCAAAGGGGGGACTCCCACCTACAATGAGCAGTTCTTC
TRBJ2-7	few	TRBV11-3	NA	CASSPSPGSYEQYF	TGTGCCAGCAGCCCGTCCCCGGGGTCCTACGAGCAGTACTTC
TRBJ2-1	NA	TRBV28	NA	CASSFERALYNEQFF	TGTGCCAGCAGTTTTGAGCGGGCCCTTTACAATGAGCAGTTCTTC
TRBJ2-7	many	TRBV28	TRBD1	CASTRDSFYEQYF	TGTGCCAGCACCCGGGACAGCTTCTACGAGCAGTACTTC
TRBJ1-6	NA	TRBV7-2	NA	CASSLGRALHF	TGTGCCAGCAGCTTAGGGAGGGCCCTCCACTTT
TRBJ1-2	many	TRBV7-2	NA	CASSLGRVGAPLGETF	TGTGCCAGCAGCTTAGGAAGGGTGGGGGCGCCCTTAGGAGAGACCTTC
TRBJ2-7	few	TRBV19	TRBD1	CASSPTPTGNRYEQYF	TGTGCCAGTAGTCCAACGCCGACAGGGAACCGCTACGAGCAGTACTTC
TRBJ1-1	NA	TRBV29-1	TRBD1	CSVTGGESTEAFF	TGCAGCGTTACAGGGGGCGAGAGCACTGAAGCTTTCTTT
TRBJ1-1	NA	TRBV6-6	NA	CASSYSRSNTEAFF	TGTGCCAGCAGTTACTCGAGGAGCAACACTGAAGCTTTCTTT
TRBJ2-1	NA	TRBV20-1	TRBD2	CSARQTSGGPVQFF	TGCAGTGCTAGACAGACTAGCGGGGGGCCAGTACAGTTCTTC
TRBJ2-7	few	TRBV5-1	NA	CASRRLEDFEQYF	TGCGCCAGCCGGCGTTTGGAGGATTTTGAGCAGTACTTC
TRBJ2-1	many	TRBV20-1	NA	CSARLEGGVTNEQFF	TGCAGTGCTAGGCTCGAGGGGGGCGTGACCAATGAGCAGTTCTTC
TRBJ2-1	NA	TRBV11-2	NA	CASSLGMGSYNEQFF	TGTGCCAGCAGCTTAGGCATGGGCAGTTACAATGAGCAGTTCTTC
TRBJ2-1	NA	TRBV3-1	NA	CASSQGGDAYNEQFF	TGTGCCAGCAGCCAAGGAGGGGACGCCTACAATGAGCAGTTCTTC
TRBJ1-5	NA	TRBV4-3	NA	CASSSGTKIYQPQHF	TGCGCCAGCAGCTCCGGGACAAAGATTTATCAGCCCCAGCATTTT
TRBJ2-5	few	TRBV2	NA	CASTGETQYF	TGTGCCAGCACAGGAGAGACCCAGTACTTC
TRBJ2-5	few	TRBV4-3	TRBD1	CASSPTTGGQETQYF	TGCGCCAGCAGCCCTACGACAGGGGGCCAGGAGACCCAGTACTTC
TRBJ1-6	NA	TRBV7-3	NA	CASSSGPLESPLHF	TGTGCCAGCAGCTCGGGCCCTTTGGAGTCACCCCTCCACTTT
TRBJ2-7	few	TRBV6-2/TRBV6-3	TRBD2	CASSSGRTSYEQYF	TGTGCCAGCAGTTCCGGGAGGACCTCCTACGAGCAGTACTTC